This T cell receptor (beta chain) was documented in a study of blood T cell repertoires in COVID-19. The overall study: Specimens from acute and convalescent COVID-19 originated in the United States, Italy and Spain. Sources were T cells, B-cell-depleted T cells, or PBMCs; the material itself was cDNA or gDNA.

In the original workflow: Scientists estimated how many nucleated cells there were by amplifying reference gene primers. Method: immunoSEQ multiplex PCR; TCRdb's copy keeps in-frame clones and lacks some. The DNA gave D and trimming, while V, J and clone size come from that table. The data contain fewer than 250,000 clones, about four fifths of them singletons. The CDR3 loop spans 15 amino acids. V was pared by 3 bases and J by 5 bases, with 16 bases between. Germline V gives CDR1 LGHDT, CDR2 YNNKEL (reference sequence). The TCR originated in a woman in her fifties or sixties with acute or convalescent COVID-19. The material sequenced was peripheral blood. The chain joins TRBV3-1 (or the pseudogene TRBV3-2) to TRBJ1-2, with no clear D. In nucleotides, the CDR3 is TGTGCCAGCAGCCAGGAGCCGGGAGAATCTTATGGCTACACCTTC. Its translation: CASSQEPGESYGYTF.